This TCR beta chain comes out of a study of CD8+ T cells in alopecia areata listed by TCRdb under 2018. Background for the entire study: Treated patients were enrolled in an open-label pilot trial of oral tofacitinib at 5 to 10 mg twice daily for moderate-to-severe alopecia areata. In both human patients and the C3H/HeJ mouse model, the study applied high-throughput TCRbeta sequencing to look at T cell clonal expansion in alopecia areata. Human TCRbeta sequencing covered scalp tissue and sorted CD4+ and CD8+ peripheral blood T cells from patchy and totalis/universalis alopecia areata patients and healthy controls. Amplification of TCRbeta CDR3 regions was done by immunoSEQ multiplex PCR using 35 Vbeta forward primers and 13 Jbeta reverse primers. RNA came from the PAXgene miRNA kit for fixed scalp, the miRNeasy kit for PBMCs, and the RNeasy kit for mouse skin. Tofacitinib was administered for 6 to 18 months, and 6 months of follow-up off drug were then conducted to assess delayed response and recurrence. For the treated patients, the SALT score, which quantifies what percentage of scalp surface area is affected, served as the measure of disease severity. Tofacitinib-treated patients had biopsies at baseline and at 4 and 24 weeks of treatment, with a later scalp biopsy in several patients. Scalp clonality was compared across normal scalp (n=4), patchy alopecia areata scalp (n=8), and alopecia totalis/universalis scalp (n=8). Broad study findings and their caveats: Many expanded lesional clones persisted in scalp and blood during tofacitinib treatment, which may partly explain relapse after stopping treatment. Tofacitinib significantly decreased scalp clonality and the number of expanded CD8+ clones among the top 100 scalp clones. TCR sequences shared between patients were less clear than in mice, possibly partly because of HLA diversity in the patient population. Compared with normal scalp, lesional scalp, particularly in alopecia totalis/universalis, had higher clonality and more expanded CD8+ clones, which suggests antigenic drive. Because the treated cohort was small and had only one nonresponder, larger studies are needed to examine links between baseline CD8+ expansion and response. Resident alphabeta T cells in normal human skin are also sequenced, complicating scalp TCR repertoire analysis, unlike mouse skin dominated by gammadelta T cells.

With respect to this clone: Its binding antigen is unknown. There are no base qualities to consult, and no much larger clone falls within one base.

The intended sense of this specimen's time point label: 20 to 30 weeks on oral tofacitinib. The sample's treatment or condition label, decoded: oral pan-JAK inhibitor, 5-10 mg twice daily. Lesional scalp punch biopsies and peripheral blood were collected from alopecia areata patients. PBMCs were separated by density centrifugation and stained for CD3, CD4 and CD8, after which CD4+ and CD8+ T cells were sorted on a FACSAria. The library was produced with the immunoSEQ multiplex PCR assay. To provide template for TCR sequencing, every sample had RNA extracted and reverse transcribed into cDNA. SuperScript III was used for first-strand cDNA synthesis, primed with a 2:1 mix of oligo-dT and random hexamers. A synthetic immune receptor repertoire was used to assess amplification bias, and residual bias was removed computationally. From the authors' description of their analysis: After raw reads were preprocessed to remove errors, the CDR3 was defined following IMGT conventions as running from the conserved cysteine to phenylalanine. Clonality was computed by normalizing Shannon entropy by log2 of the number of productive unique TCRs and subtracting the result from 1. Whether scalp clones were CD4 or CD8 was inferred by matching scalp TCRbeta sequences against CD4 and CD8 repertoires sorted from blood. TCRdb holds this immuneACCESS table with in-frame rearrangements only. Some clones are missing; in checked studies, unresolved V genes explain under half, and the rest has no known cause. The DNA was the basis for D and trimming; V, J and clone size are from that table. The table for this sample lists roughly 170,000 clones; roughly 50% of them were counted only once. 10% to 15% of the sample is held by the ten biggest clonotypes.

V trim: 2 bases; J trim: 0 bases; unmatched bases: 2. CDR1 and CDR2, per the germline V gene (reference sequence), are LNHNV and YYDKDF. The CDR3 measures 16 amino acids from cysteine to phenylalanine. Only the CDR3 portion is preserved as DNA: 48 bases, with reading frame beginning at the first base. The receptor comes from a human donor with alopecia areata. The rearranged chain carries TRBV15 and TRBJ1-4, with 8 middle bases fitting TRBD1. The sequencing here drew on CD8+ T cells sorted from blood, taken at week 24, from a patient treated with tofacitinib. The CDR3 region: CATSRLQGATNEKLFF. The DNA is TGTGCCACCAGCAGACTACAGGGGGCAACTAATGAAAAACTGTTTTTT.